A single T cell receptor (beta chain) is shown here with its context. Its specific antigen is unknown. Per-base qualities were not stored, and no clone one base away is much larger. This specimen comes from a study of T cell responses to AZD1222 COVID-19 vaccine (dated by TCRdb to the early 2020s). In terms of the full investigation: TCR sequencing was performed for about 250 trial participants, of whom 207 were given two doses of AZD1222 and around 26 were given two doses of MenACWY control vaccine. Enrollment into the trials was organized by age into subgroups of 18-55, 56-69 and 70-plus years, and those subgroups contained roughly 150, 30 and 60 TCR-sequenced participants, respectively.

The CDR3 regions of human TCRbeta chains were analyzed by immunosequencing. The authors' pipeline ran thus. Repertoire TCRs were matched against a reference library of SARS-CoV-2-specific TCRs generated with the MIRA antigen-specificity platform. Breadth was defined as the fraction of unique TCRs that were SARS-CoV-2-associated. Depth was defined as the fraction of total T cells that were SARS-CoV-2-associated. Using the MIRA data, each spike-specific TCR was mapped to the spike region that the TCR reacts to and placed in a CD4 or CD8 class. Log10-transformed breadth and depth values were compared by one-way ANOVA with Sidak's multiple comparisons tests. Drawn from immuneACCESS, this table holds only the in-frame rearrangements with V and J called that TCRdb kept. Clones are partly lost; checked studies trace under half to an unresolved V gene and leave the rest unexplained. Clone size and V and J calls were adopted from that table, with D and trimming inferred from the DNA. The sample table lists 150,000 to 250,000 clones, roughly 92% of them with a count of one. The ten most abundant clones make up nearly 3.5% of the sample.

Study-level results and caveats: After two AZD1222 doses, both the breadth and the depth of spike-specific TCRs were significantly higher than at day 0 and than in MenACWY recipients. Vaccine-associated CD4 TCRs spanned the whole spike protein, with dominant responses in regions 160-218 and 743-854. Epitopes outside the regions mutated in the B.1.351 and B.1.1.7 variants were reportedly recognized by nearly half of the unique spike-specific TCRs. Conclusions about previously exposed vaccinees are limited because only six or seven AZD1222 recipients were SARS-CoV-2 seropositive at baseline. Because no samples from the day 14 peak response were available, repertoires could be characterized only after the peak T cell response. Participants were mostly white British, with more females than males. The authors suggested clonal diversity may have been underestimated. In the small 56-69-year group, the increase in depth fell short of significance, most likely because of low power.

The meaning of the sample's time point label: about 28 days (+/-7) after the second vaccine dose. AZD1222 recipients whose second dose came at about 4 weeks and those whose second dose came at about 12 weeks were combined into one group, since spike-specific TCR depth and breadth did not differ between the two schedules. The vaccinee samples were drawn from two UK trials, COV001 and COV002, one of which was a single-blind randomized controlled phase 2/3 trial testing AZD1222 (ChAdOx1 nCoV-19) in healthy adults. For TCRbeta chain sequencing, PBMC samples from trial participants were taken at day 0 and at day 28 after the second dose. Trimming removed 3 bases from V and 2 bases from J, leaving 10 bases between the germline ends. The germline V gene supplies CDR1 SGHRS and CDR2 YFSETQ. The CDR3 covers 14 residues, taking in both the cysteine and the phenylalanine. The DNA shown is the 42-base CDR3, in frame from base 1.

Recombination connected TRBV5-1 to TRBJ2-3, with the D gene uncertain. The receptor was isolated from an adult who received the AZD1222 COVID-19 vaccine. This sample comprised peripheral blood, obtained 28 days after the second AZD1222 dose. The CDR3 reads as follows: CASSSSHTTDTQYF. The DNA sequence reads TGCGCCAGCAGCTCGAGCCATACCACAGATACGCAGTATTTT.